These T cell receptor beta chains were read from a single sample in a study of technical replicates of blood from several donors. Sequencing was performed with immunoSEQ multiplex PCR; in TCRdb, only in-frame clones are kept and a portion is missing. The sample has roughly 100,000 clones, over 90% seen once. The sequenced sample was T cells isolated from PBMCs. The receptors derive from a human donor in good health. Both conserved end residues are trimmed from each CDR3. Rows give clone size only sometimes, using once, few, many, or a class for an expanded clone.

clone size: -; J gene: TRBJ1-1; CDR3 length: 15; V gene: TRBV28; CDR3 protein: ASRLKGQWRLDTEAF
clone size: -; J gene: TRBJ1-1; CDR3 length: 13; V gene: TRBV9; CDR3 protein: ASSVATEGASEAF
clone size: -; J gene: TRBJ2-5; CDR3 length: 12; V gene: TRBV9; CDR3 protein: ASSVGQGVETQY
clone size: -; J gene: TRBJ2-3; CDR3 length: 14; V gene: TRBV6-4; CDR3 protein: ASRRFSGAGADTQY
clone size: -; J gene: TRBJ1-4; CDR3 length: 12; V gene: TRBV6-1; CDR3 protein: ASSEDTTNEKLF
clone size: -; J gene: TRBJ1-5; CDR3 length: 13; V gene: TRBV4-1; CDR3 protein: ASSQLQGFNQPQH
clone size: -; J gene: TRBJ2-3; CDR3 length: 14; V gene: TRBV9; CDR3 protein: ASSVWNDRHTDTQY
clone size: -; J gene: TRBJ2-7; CDR3 length: 12; V gene: TRBV9; CDR3 protein: ASSLGHESYEQY
clone size: -; J gene: TRBJ1-2; CDR3 length: 13; V gene: TRBV10-3; CDR3 protein: AITSPGTANYGYT
clone size: -; J gene: TRBJ1-1; CDR3 length: 13; V gene: TRBV29-1; CDR3 protein: SVDSLRTGKSEAF
clone size: -; J gene: TRBJ2-5; CDR3 length: 12; V gene: TRBV9; CDR3 protein: ASSVGTNQETQY
clone size: -; J gene: TRBJ2-3; CDR3 length: 14; V gene: TRBV13; CDR3 protein: ASNYMGLARTDTQY
clone size: once; J gene: TRBJ1-2; CDR3 length: 15; V gene: TRBV13; CDR3 protein: ASSFLGQVDLGYGYT
clone size: -; J gene: TRBJ2-1; CDR3 length: 15; V gene: TRBV12-5; CDR3 protein: ASGLVLGGESYNEQF
clone size: -; J gene: TRBJ1-2; CDR3 length: 13; V gene: TRBV5-1; CDR3 protein: ASKITGQGGDGYT
clone size: -; J gene: TRBJ2-7; CDR3 length: 15; V gene: TRBV5-4; CDR3 protein: ASSPGQGTRPWYEQY
clone size: once; J gene: TRBJ2-5; CDR3 length: 14; V gene: TRBV4-2; CDR3 protein: ASSQDSGREAETQY
clone size: -; J gene: TRBJ2-7; CDR3 length: 12; V gene: TRBV7-8; CDR3 protein: ASSPAGTSPEQY
clone size: -; J gene: TRBJ2-7; CDR3 length: 15; V gene: TRBV18; CDR3 protein: ASSPRASGRSSYEQY
clone size: -; J gene: TRBJ2-5; CDR3 length: 14; V gene: TRBV5-1; CDR3 protein: ASSLVGGGRQETQY
clone size: once; J gene: TRBJ1-4; CDR3 length: 12; V gene: TRBV7-9; CDR3 protein: ASSQQGTNEKLF
clone size: once; J gene: TRBJ2-3; CDR3 length: 17; V gene: TRBV5-4; CDR3 protein: ASSLGWGSREGGGDTQY
clone size: once; J gene: TRBJ2-5; CDR3 length: 14; V gene: TRBV4-1; CDR3 protein: ASSQITGAMQETQY
clone size: -; J gene: TRBJ2-1; CDR3 length: 11; V gene: TRBV5-4; CDR3 protein: ASSLAHYNEQF
clone size: -; J gene: TRBJ1-5; CDR3 length: 11; V gene: TRBV6-5; CDR3 protein: ASSLTDNQPQH
clone size: -; J gene: TRBJ2-7; CDR3 length: 12; V gene: TRBV5-1; CDR3 protein: ASSEGPPRYEQY
clone size: -; J gene: TRBJ2-1; CDR3 length: 18; V gene: TRBV5-8; CDR3 protein: ASSPSERFLGPSILNEQF
clone size: -; J gene: TRBJ2-7; CDR3 length: 16; V gene: TRBV4-1; CDR3 protein: ASSQPSTGTGVAYEQY
clone size: -; J gene: TRBJ2-7; CDR3 length: 16; V gene: TRBV5-6; CDR3 protein: ASSLALGTFQGRYEQY
clone size: -; J gene: TRBJ1-2; CDR3 length: 13; V gene: TRBV19; CDR3 protein: ASTKGARANYGYT
clone size: -; J gene: TRBJ2-1; CDR3 length: 14; V gene: TRBV7-9; CDR3 protein: ASSLGGGRAFNEQF
clone size: -; J gene: TRBJ2-7; CDR3 length: 13; V gene: TRBV4-1; CDR3 protein: ASSQFIRSSYEQY
clone size: -; J gene: TRBJ2-3; CDR3 length: 13; V gene: TRBV7-7; CDR3 protein: ASSKGQGLSDTQY
clone size: -; J gene: TRBJ1-2; CDR3 length: 11; V gene: TRBV15; CDR3 protein: ATSGTGKVGYT
clone size: -; J gene: TRBJ1-5; CDR3 length: 11; V gene: TRBV19; CDR3 protein: ASSIGGVQPQH
clone size: few; J gene: TRBJ1-1; CDR3 length: 10; V gene: TRBV15; CDR3 protein: ATAQGRAEAF
clone size: once; J gene: TRBJ2-5; CDR3 length: 12; V gene: TRBV6-4; CDR3 protein: ASRGNAGRETQY
clone size: -; J gene: TRBJ2-5; CDR3 length: 8; V gene: TRBV29-1; CDR3 protein: SVSLETQY
clone size: -; J gene: TRBJ2-1; CDR3 length: 10; V gene: TRBV5-4; CDR3 protein: ASSPQFQKQF
clone size: -; J gene: TRBJ1-1; CDR3 length: 11; V gene: TRBV6-5; CDR3 protein: ASSYLSTTEAF
clone size: -; J gene: TRBJ2-7; CDR3 length: 12; V gene: TRBV11-3; CDR3 protein: ASSLEWSLYEQY
clone size: -; J gene: TRBJ2-3; CDR3 length: 14; V gene: TRBV5-1; CDR3 protein: ASSSRLAGLTDTQY
clone size: -; J gene: TRBJ1-2; CDR3 length: 11; V gene: TRBV7-2; CDR3 protein: ASSLIRNNVYT